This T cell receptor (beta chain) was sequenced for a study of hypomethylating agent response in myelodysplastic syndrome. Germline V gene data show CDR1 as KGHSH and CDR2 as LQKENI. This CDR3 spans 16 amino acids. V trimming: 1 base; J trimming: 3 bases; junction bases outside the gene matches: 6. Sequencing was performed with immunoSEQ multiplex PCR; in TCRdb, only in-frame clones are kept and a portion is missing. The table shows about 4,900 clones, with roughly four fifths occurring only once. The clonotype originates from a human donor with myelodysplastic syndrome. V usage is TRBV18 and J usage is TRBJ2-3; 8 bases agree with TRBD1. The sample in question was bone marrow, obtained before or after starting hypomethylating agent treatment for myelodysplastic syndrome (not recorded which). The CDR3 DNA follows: TGTGCCAGCTCACCACTGGCAGGGGGCCCAACAGATACGCAGTATTTT. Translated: CASSPLAGGPTDTQYF.